This T cell receptor (beta chain) was identified during a study of blood T cells in healthy people across ages. Remarks on this clonotype: What it binds is unknown. One end of the junction does not line up with germline, which may come from a read error.

Per the germline V gene, CDR1 is DFQATT and CDR2 is SNEGSKA (reference sequence). The CDR3 consists of 13 residues. Alongside a J-beta primer mix, a sample-barcoded 5' primer served in a second PCR lasting about 6 to 11 cycles. TCRdb called the 5' RACE reads again in MiXCR, with one record for every CDR3 protein. The sample yields about 1.5 million distinct CDR3 sequences, approximately 43% seen once. Findings and limits, study-wide: No one knew whether donors had CMV, which possibly confounded expanded clonotype changes.

Sequencing was done on a sample of blood. The gene calls are TRBV20-1 and TRBJ2-5; D might be TRBD1 (5 bases). The clonotype originates from a young woman in good health. The CDR3 coding sequence is TGTAGTGCCACCAGACAGACCCAAGAGACCCAGTACTTC. Translated, it gives CSATRQTQETQYF.